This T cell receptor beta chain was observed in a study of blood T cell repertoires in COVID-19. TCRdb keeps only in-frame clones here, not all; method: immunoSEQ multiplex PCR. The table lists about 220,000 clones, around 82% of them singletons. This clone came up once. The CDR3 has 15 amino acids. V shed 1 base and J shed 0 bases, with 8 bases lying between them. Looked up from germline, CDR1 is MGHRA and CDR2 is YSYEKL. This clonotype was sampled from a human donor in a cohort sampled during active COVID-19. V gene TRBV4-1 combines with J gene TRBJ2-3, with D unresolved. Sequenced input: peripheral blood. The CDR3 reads CASSQGPVSTDTQYF. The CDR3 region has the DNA TGCGCCAGCAGCCAAGGCCCAGTAAGCACAGATACGCAGTATTTT.